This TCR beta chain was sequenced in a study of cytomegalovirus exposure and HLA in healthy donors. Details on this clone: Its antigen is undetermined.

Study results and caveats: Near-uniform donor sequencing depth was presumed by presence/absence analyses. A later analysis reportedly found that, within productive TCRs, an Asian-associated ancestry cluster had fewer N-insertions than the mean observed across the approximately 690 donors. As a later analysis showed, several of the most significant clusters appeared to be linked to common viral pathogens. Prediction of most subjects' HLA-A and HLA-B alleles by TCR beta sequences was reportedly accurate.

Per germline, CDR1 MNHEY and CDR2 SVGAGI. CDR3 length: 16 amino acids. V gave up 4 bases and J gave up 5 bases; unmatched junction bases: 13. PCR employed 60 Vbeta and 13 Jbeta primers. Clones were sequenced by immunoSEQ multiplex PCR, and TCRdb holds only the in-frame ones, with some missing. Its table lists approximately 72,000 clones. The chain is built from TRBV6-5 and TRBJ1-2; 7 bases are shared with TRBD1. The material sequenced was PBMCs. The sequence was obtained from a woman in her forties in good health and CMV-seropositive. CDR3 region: CASSSIPFSRGYGYTF. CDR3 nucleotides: TGTGCCAGCAGTTCCATCCCCTTTAGCAGGGGGTATGGCTACACCTTC.